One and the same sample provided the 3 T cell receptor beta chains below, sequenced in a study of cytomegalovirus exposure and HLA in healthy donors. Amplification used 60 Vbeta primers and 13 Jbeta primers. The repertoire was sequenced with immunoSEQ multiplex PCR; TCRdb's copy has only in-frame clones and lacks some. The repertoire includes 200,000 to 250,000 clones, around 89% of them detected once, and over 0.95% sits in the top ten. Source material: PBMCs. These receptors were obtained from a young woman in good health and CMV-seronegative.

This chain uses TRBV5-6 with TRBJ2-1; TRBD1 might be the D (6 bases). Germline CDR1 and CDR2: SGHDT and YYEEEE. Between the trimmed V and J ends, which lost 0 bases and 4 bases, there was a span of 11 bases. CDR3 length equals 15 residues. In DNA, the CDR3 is TGTGCCAGCAGCTTGGGGGGGCAGGGGTACAATGAGCAGTTCTTC. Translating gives CASSLGGQGYNEQFF. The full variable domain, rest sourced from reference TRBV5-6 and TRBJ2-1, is DAGVTQSPTHLIKTRGQQVTLRCSPKSGHDTVSWYQQALGQGPQFIFQYYEEEERQRGNFPDRFSGHQFPNYSSELNVNALLLGDSALYLCASSLGGQGYNEQFFGPGTRLTVL.

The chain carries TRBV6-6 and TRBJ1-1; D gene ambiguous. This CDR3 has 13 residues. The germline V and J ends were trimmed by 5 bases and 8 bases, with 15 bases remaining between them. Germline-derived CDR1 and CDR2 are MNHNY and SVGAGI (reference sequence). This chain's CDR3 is CASSPARAVEAFF. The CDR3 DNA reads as TGTGCCAGCAGTCCTGCGAGGGCCGTCGAAGCTTTCTTT.

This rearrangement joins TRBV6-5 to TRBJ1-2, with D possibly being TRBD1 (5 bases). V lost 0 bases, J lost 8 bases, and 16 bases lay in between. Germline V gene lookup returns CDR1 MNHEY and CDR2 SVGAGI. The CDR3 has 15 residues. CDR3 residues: CASSYSGTNTGGYTF. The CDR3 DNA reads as TGTGCCAGCAGTTACTCCGGGACTAATACAGGCGGCTACACCTTC.